This T cell receptor beta chain was captured in a study of T cell responses to AZD1222 COVID-19 vaccine. Study-level background: Pooled samples include second doses given at about 4 or 12 weeks. Study conclusions and caveats: Nearly half of spike-specific TCRs reportedly go after variant regions that carry no mutations. Females made up more of the donors, who were largely white British, and clonal diversity may have come out too low.

V shed 7 bases, J shed 6 bases, and the junction held 12 bases outside the gene matches. The CDR3 sequence is 15 residues long. From germline, CDR1 is ENHRY and CDR2 SYGVKD. Sequenced by immunoSEQ multiplex PCR; TCRdb stores in-frame clones only, minus some. In the table there are 95,000 to 110,000 clones, roughly 88% of which are singletons. On this clone: The antigen remains undetermined.

The source is an adult in good health. Material: peripheral blood, obtained on day 0 of AZD1222 vaccination. The rearrangement uses TRBV10-3 and TRBJ2-3; 8 bases agree with TRBD2. This CDR3 reads CAITGVAGRGDTQYF. The CDR3 DNA is TGTGCCATCACGGGAGTAGCGGGGCGGGGGGATACGCAGTATTTT.